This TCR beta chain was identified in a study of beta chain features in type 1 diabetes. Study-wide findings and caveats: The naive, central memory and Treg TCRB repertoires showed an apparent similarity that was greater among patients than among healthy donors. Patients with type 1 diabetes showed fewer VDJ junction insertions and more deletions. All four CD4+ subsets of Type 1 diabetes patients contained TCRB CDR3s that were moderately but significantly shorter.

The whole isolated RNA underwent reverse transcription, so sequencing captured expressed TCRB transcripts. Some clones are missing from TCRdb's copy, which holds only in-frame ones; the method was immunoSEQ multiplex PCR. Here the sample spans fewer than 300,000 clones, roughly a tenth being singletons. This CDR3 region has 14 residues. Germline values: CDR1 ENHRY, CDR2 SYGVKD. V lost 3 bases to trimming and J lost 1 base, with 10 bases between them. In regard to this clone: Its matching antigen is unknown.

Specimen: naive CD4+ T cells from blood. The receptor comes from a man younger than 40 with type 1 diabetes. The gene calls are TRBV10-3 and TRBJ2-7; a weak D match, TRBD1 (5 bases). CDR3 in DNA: TGTGCCATCAGTGAAGTAAGACAGTCCTACGAGCAGTACTTC. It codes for CAISEVRQSYEQYF.